What follows is one T cell receptor (beta chain) and its context. TCRdb's copy holds only in-frame clones and misses some; the assay was immunoSEQ multiplex PCR. The sample lists about 420,000 clones; over 85% were seen once. This CDR3 region has 14 residues. V was shortened by 6 bases and J by 6 bases, with 12 bases between the two germline ends. Germline CDR1 is SGHVS and CDR2 is FNYEAQ. The sample originates from a study of blood T cell repertoires in COVID-19. For the study at large: Material from acute and convalescent COVID-19 was sourced from the United States, Italy and Spain. In each case, the material was cDNA or gDNA derived from T cells, B-cell-depleted T cells, or PBMCs.

The sequencing input was peripheral blood. The rearrangement joins TRBV7-6 to TRBJ1-6; TRBD1 might be the D (5 bases). The TCR sequence derives from a man between 18 and 29 years old with COVID-19, enrolled during active disease. CDR3 amino acids: CASRPGGGNSPLHF. The CDR3 DNA reads TGTGCCAGCAGGCCGGGGGGTGGTAATTCACCCCTCCACTTT.